This TCR beta chain was sequenced in a study of blood T cells in healthy people across ages. The use of a sample-barcoded 5' primer and a J-beta primer mix characterized a second PCR of roughly 7 to 11 cycles. A single record per CDR3 protein comes from TCRdb applying MiXCR to the 5' RACE reads. The sample lists fewer than 950,000 distinct CDR3 sequences; about 48% were seen once. Trimming removed 4 bases at V and 5 bases at J, with 17 bases between. This CDR3 comprises 15 residues. Germline loops: CDR1 MNHEY, CDR2 SVGAGI. This clonotype occurred once. The sample taken for sequencing was blood. This TCR came from an older man in good health. The chain is built from TRBV6-5 and TRBJ1-1; D might be TRBD1 (6 bases). The DNA for the CDR3 is TGTGCCAGCAGTTCTGGGGGGGCAGCGAAGACTGAAGCTTTCTTT. This encodes CASSSGGAAKTEAFF.